A single sample is the source of the 26 T cell receptor beta chains below, sequenced in a study of T cells in Graves' hyperthyroidism and ophthalmopathy. RNA transcripts yielded amplified TCR beta CDR3 regions. A first-round RT-PCR of the TCR CDR3 used the HTBI primer set. TCRdb fed the multiplex PCR reads into MiXCR, producing one record per CDR3 protein. Of 480,000 or so distinct CDR3 sequences in the sample, over 13% were seen once. The sample comprised blood. All receptors derive from a woman between 18 and 29 years old with Graves' hyperthyroidism.

Turning to this clonotype: The conserved closing phenylalanine or tryptophan is absent in this CDR3, likely reflecting a read error. The chain carries TRBV20-1 and TRBJ1-3; maybe TRBD1 (5 bases). Trimming took off 0 bases at V and 7 bases at J, with 13 bases between the two ends. This CDR3 spans 14 amino acids. Germline-derived CDR1 and CDR2 are DFQATT and SNEGSKA (reference sequence). CDR3 residues: CSARDRVGTNTIYS. DNA for the CDR3: TGCAGTGCTAGAGACAGGGTTGGGACGAACACCATATATTCT.

The chain links TRBV2 to TRBJ1-5; no clear D gene. CDR3 length: 14 residues. CDR1 and CDR2 (germline): SNHLY, FYNNEI. With 3 bases removed from V and 1 base from J, the gap between germline ends came to 7 bases. The CDR3 DNA follows: TGTGCCAGCAGTGAGGGTTGGAGCAATCAGCCCCAGCATTTT. This encodes CASSEGWSNQPQHF.

At least ten counts were recorded for this clonotype. This rearrangement joins TRBV6-2 or TRBV6-3 to TRBJ2-4; 9 bases are a match to TRBD1. The CDR3 spans 14 residues. V was pared by 7 bases and J by 4 bases, with 5 bases of the junction left unmatched. Germline lookup yields CDR1 MNHEY and CDR2 SVGEGT. The CDR3 reads CASILGTGKNIQYF. CDR3 DNA sequence: TGTGCCAGCATCTTAGGGACAGGGAAAAACATTCAGTACTTC.

This clonotype was seen at least ten times. The chain is built from TRBV20-1 and TRBJ1-1; D is uncertain. The germline V and J ends were trimmed by 1 base and 0 bases, with 9 bases remaining between them. This CDR3 contains 14 residues. The germline V gene has CDR1 DFQATT and CDR2 SNEGSKA (reference sequence). The CDR3 region is CSARADGMNTEAFF. The CDR3 DNA is TGCAGTGCTAGAGCGGACGGAATGAACACTGAAGCTTTCTTT.

This clonotype was observed many times. This chain links TRBV7-6 with TRBJ1-1; D uncertain. Per germline, CDR1 SGHVS and CDR2 FNYEAQ. CDR3 length: 13 residues. V was cut by 7 bases and J by 6 bases, with 15 bases left in between. CDR3 DNA: TGTGCCAGCACCCTACACCCCTCCGCTGAAGCTTTCTTT. Translated: CASTLHPSAEAFF.

This chain uses TRBV19 with TRBJ2-1; 14 nucleotides line up with TRBD2. The germline V gene has CDR1 LNHDA and CDR2 SQIVND (reference sequence). The J segment lost 8 bases and the V segment lost 5 bases, leaving 11 bases of the junction unmatched. This CDR3 has 17 amino acids. The CDR3 nucleotides are TGTGCCAGTAGTCCCAACCTCGGACTAGCGGGAGGCTATGAGCAGTTCTTC. Protein product: CASSPNLGLAGGYEQFF.

The rearrangement links TRBV7-9 to TRBJ1-6, with a tentative D call TRBD1 (5 bases). Looked up from germline, CDR1 is SEHNR and CDR2 is FQNEAQ (reference sequence). CDR3 length: 15 amino acids. The V end lost 3 bases, the J end lost 5 bases, and 11 bases lay between the germline ends. The CDR3 protein is CASSFPGRDNSPLHF. In nucleotides, the CDR3 is TGTGCCAGCAGCTTTCCGGGACGGGATAATTCACCCCTCCACTTT.

The table lists this clonotype with many counts. The V gene is TRBV12-5, the J gene TRBJ2-7; D unclear. CDR1 LGHNT and CDR2 FRNRAP come from the germline V gene. Trimming pared 2 bases from V and 3 bases from J, leaving 14 bases between. This CDR3 has 15 amino acids. The CDR3 is CASGLPSGLYYEQYF. The CDR3 DNA follows: TGTGCTAGTGGTTTGCCGTCCGGGCTATACTACGAGCAGTACTTC.

There are many counts of this clonotype. The chain carries TRBV28 and TRBJ1-1, with a possible D match to TRBD1 (6 bases). The V gene lost 5 bases and the J gene lost 1 base, with 14 bases spanning the gap. This CDR3 is 15 amino acids long. Germline CDR1 reads MDHEN; CDR2 reads SYDVKM. CDR3 amino acids: CASSTSGTRNTEAFF. CDR3 nucleotides: TGTGCCAGCAGTACATCCGGGACACGGAACACTGAAGCTTTCTTT. The whole variable domain, remainder taken from reference TRBV28 and TRBJ1-1, is DVKVTQSSRYLVKRTGEKVFLECVQDMDHENMFWYRQDPGLGLRLIYFSYDVKMKEKGDIPEGYSVSREKKERFSLILESASTNQTSMYLCASSTSGTRNTEAFFGQGTRLTVV.

This clonotype was picked up a small number of times. The chain has TRBV5-4 and TRBJ2-7; D is possibly TRBD1 (6 bases). The CDR3 loop spans 14 amino acids. Trimming took 1 base from V and 3 from J, leaving 11 bases between them. Germline lookup yields CDR1 SGHNT and CDR2 YYREEE (reference sequence). The CDR3 here is CASSLTGSGYEQYV. CDR3 nucleotide sequence: TGTGCCAGCAGCTTGACAGGGAGCGGCTACGAGCAGTACGTC.

The V call is TRBV11-2, the J call TRBJ2-2, with a possible D match to TRBD1 (6 bases). CDR1 and CDR2 from the germline V gene are SGHAT and FQNNGV. Trimming cost V 1 base and J 2 bases, with 8 bases left between them. CDR3 size: 15 residues. The CDR3 bases are TGTGCCAGCAGCTTAGGGGACACCAACACCGGGGAGCTGTTTTTT. It encodes CASSLGDTNTGELFF. The full variable domain, completed using reference TRBV11-2 and TRBJ2-2, is EAGVAQSPRYKIIEKRQSVAFWCNPISGHATLYWYQQILGQGPKLLIQFQNNGVVDDSQLPKDRFSAERLKGVDSTLKIQPAKLEDSAVYLCASSLGDTNTGELFFGEGSRLTVL.

This clonotype came up a few times. V and J are TRBV5-6 and TRBJ2-2, with TRBD2 matching 10 bases. Germline assignment: CDR1 SGHDT and CDR2 YYEEEE. There are 17 residues in the CDR3. V gave up 0 bases and J gave up 7 bases; unmatched junction bases: 9. The CDR3 region has the DNA TGTGCCAGCAGCTTGGAGGCGCTAGCGGGAGCGGTCGGGGAGCTGTTTTTT. Protein product: CASSLEALAGAVGELFF.

This clonotype was observed at least ten times. As DNA, the CDR3 is TGCGCCAGCAGCTCCGGTAGCGCCTATAATTCACCCCTCCACTTT. This codes for CASSSGSAYNSPLHF. This chain joins TRBV5-1 and TRBJ1-6; D is ambiguous. The CDR3 spans 15 residues. V lost 3 bases, J lost 2 bases, and 9 bases lay in between. CDR1 is SGHRS, CDR2 YFSETQ, per germline.

This clonotype was seen many times. This chain links TRBV18 with TRBJ2-3, with 10 bases that match TRBD1. The CDR3 spans 18 residues. The germline V gene has CDR1 KGHSH and CDR2 LQKENI. V gave up 1 base and J gave up 1 base; unmatched junction bases: 8. The CDR3 spells CASSPRIGTGDGTDTQYF. DNA for the CDR3: TGTGCCAGCTCACCACGGATTGGGACAGGGGACGGCACAGATACGCAGTATTTT.

The chain combines TRBV6-2 or TRBV6-3 with TRBJ2-3, with 8 positions matching TRBD2. This CDR3 contains 21 residues. Germline loops: CDR1 MNHEY, CDR2 SVGEGT. V shed 0 bases and J 1 base; nucleotides not matched to a gene: 18. The CDR3 reads CASSYSMFGWSGTRGTDTQYF. CDR3 DNA: TGTGCCAGCAGTTACTCGATGTTTGGATGGTCCGGGACTAGGGGCACAGATACGCAGTATTTT.

The chain is built from TRBV5-8 and TRBJ1-2; TRBD1 matches 10 bases. Trimming at V came to 3 bases and at J to 4 bases, leaving 6 bases not matched to a gene. The CDR3 totals 15 residues. The germline V gene has CDR1 SGHTS and CDR2 YDEGEE. The CDR3 region is CASSSTDRGPYGYTF. Written as DNA, the CDR3 is TGTGCCAGCAGCTCCACAGACAGGGGGCCCTATGGCTACACCTTC. The whole variable domain, filled in from reference TRBV5-8 and TRBJ1-2, reads EAGVTQSPTHLIKTRGQQATLRCSPISGHTSVYWYQQALGLGLQFLLWYDEGEERNRGNFPPRFSGRQFPNYSSELNVNALELEDSALYLCASSSTDRGPYGYTFGSGTRLTVV.

As to this clonotype: Given a much more abundant clone one base away, this may be a read error. The chain carries TRBV7-9 and TRBJ2-1, with 9 bases that match TRBD2. Per germline, CDR1 SEHNR and CDR2 FQNEAQ (reference sequence). CDR3 length: 14 amino acids. CDR3 amino acids: CGDSAGGLHDEQFF. For the CDR3, the DNA is TGCGGAGATTCCGCGGGAGGGTTGCACGATGAGCAGTTCTTC.

This clonotype was found a few times. The junction departs from the called germline gene at one end, perhaps through a read error. The chain links TRBV5-4 to TRBJ2-2; 10 nucleotides line up with TRBD2. This CDR3 region has 20 residues. The germline CDR1 and CDR2 sequences are SGHNT and YYREEE (reference sequence). CDR3 DNA: TGTGCCAGCAGCTCCATAACGCTAGCGGGAGACTTGAGCCCCCCCGGAGAGCTGTTTTTT. The encoded protein is CASSSITLAGDLSPPGELFF.

This clonotype was observed a handful of times. This chain connects TRBV11-3 to TRBJ2-1, with 15 bases lining up with TRBD2. V shed 3 bases, J shed 7 bases, and the junction held 7 bases outside the gene matches. This CDR3 spans 17 amino acids. Germline values: CDR1 SGHNT, CDR2 YENEEA. The CDR3 spells CASSFGLAGGPGNEQFF. Written as DNA, the CDR3 is TGTGCCAGCAGCTTCGGACTAGCGGGAGGGCCTGGGAATGAGCAGTTCTTC.

J is TRBJ1-1 and V is TRBV6-1; D is undetermined. Germline V gene lookup returns CDR1 MNHNS and CDR2 SASEGT. Trimming removed 7 bases at V and 7 bases at J, with 13 bases between. CDR3 size: 12 residues. CDR3 in amino acids: CASMSVFYEAFF. The CDR3 bases are TGTGCCAGCATGAGCGTGTTCTATGAAGCTTTCTTT.

This clonotype was counted many times. This chain links TRBV6-1 with TRBJ2-7, with 14 bases matching TRBD2. Germline V gene data show CDR1 as MNHNS and CDR2 as SASEGT. V dropped 6 bases and J dropped 0; count of bases not matched to a gene: 4. The CDR3 is 16 amino acids. This CDR3 is CASRGLAGVSSYEQYV. DNA of the CDR3: TGTGCCAGCAGGGGACTAGCGGGGGTAAGCTCCTACGAGCAGTACGTC.

This clonotype was recorded many times. The V and J genes are TRBV7-9 and TRBJ2-7, with TRBD2 matching over 15 bases. Germline-derived CDR1 and CDR2 are SEHNR and FQNEAQ (reference sequence). V gave up 4 bases and J gave up 2 bases; unmatched junction bases: 0. The CDR3 extends over 15 amino acids. This CDR3 is CASSWTSGRAYEQYF. The CDR3 bases are TGTGCCAGCAGCTGGACTAGCGGGAGGGCCTACGAGCAGTACTTC.

The rearrangement uses TRBV20-1 and TRBJ2-2, with 8 bases fitting TRBD2. Germline V gene data show CDR1 as DFQATT and CDR2 as SNEGSKA (reference sequence). J was trimmed by 7 bases and V by 0 bases; bases with no gene match: 16. The CDR3 is 18 residues long. In DNA form, the CDR3 reads TGCAGTGCTAGAGATGAGAGGCGGAGCGGGAGTAAGATCGGGGAGCTGTTTTTT. Its translation: CSARDERRSGSKIGELFF.

This clonotype was seen a few times. The chain uses TRBV20-1 and TRBJ2-1, with 10 bases lining up with TRBD2. The CDR3 has 18 amino acids. V shed 4 bases and J 7 bases; nucleotides not matched to a gene: 19. Germline CDR1 and CDR2: DFQATT and SNEGSKA (reference sequence). The CDR3 DNA is TGCAGTGCTAAAGGGGGGGTCGAGGCTAGCGGGAGATGGAATGAGCAGTTCTTC. This gives the protein CSAKGGVEASGRWNEQFF.

In its sample, this clonotype was seen many times. The V call is TRBV15, the J call TRBJ1-4; D is uncertain. Trimming stripped 7 bases from V and 5 bases from J, with 17 bases between. The CDR3 has 15 amino acids. CDR1 and CDR2 from the germline V gene are LNHNV and YYDKDF (reference sequence). The CDR3 DNA reads as TGTGCCACCATCCAAAGTTATGGGGTAAATGAAAAACTGTTTTTT. Protein sequence: CATIQSYGVNEKLFF.

This clonotype occurred many times. The chain recombines TRBV12-3 or TRBV12-4 with TRBJ1-5; D is unresolved. The CDR3 has 15 amino acids. The ends were cut back, 6 bases at V and 0 bases at J, with 12 bases in the middle. Here the CDR3 reads CASSPASYSNQPQHF. CDR3 nucleotides: TGTGCCAGCAGCCCGGCCAGCTATAGCAATCAGCCCCAGCATTTT.